The clone carrying this T cell receptor beta chain was observed at least ten times. For a library built for alpha chains, this beta chain is a stray read; little rests on its size. TCRdb re-analysed the 5' RACE reads in MiXCR, keeping a single row per CDR3 protein. The sample carries about 15,000 distinct CDR3 sequences, 3.6% recorded once. Documented time point: sample taken at primary tumor resection. This record belongs to a study of spatial heterogeneity in lung cancer. Study-wide background: Each unique TCR and UMI combination was seen more than ten times on average in raw reads.

The V and J ends lost 1 base and 5 bases respectively, with 14 bases between them. Germline V lookup: CDR1 SQVTM, CDR2 ANQGSEA. This CDR3 is 14 amino acids long. J is TRBJ1-1 and V is TRBV29-1; possibly TRBD1 for D (6 bases). The sample was normal lung tissue next to the tumor, taken at surgery. The clonotype was recovered from a male donor with early-stage non-small cell lung cancer. The DNA of the CDR3 is TGCAGCGTTGAAGGCGACAGAAGGGGGACTGAAGCTTTCTTT. Translation gives CSVEGDRRGTEAFF.